These T cell receptor beta chains were read from a single sample in a study of a mutant IDH1 vaccine in newly diagnosed glioma. Sequenced by immunoSEQ multiplex PCR; TCRdb stores in-frame clones only, minus some. The sample holds some 64,000 clones, 70% to 85% seen once. No cognate antigen is known for these TCRs. The sample here was PBMCs, taken from a glioma patient whose treatment included an IDH1 peptide vaccine. These receptor sequences come from a woman in her forties or fifties with glioma. CDR3s include the opening cysteine and the closing phenylalanine or tryptophan.

TRBV2,TRBJ2-1,CASSGQRGGNEQFF
TRBV9,TRBJ1-2,CASSVGAGVPSFGYTF
TRBV4-1,TRBJ1-4,CASSQDPAANEKLFF
TRBV6-5,TRBJ1-1,CASTGRTEAFF
TRBV7-9,TRBJ1-6,CASSPIGPGNSPLHF
TRBV30,TRBJ1-5,CAWSWTGLHNQPQHF
TRBV6-1,TRBJ2-7,CASSVTGNSPRSTYEQYF
TRBV7-7,TRBJ2-3,CASSLSSRFTDTQYF
TRBV18,TRBJ1-4,CASSPQLLTSTNEKLFF
TRBV28,TRBJ1-6,CASSLQGYNSPLHF
TRBV6-5,TRBJ2-1,CASSREGTSQFF
TRBV6-6,TRBJ1-2,CASSPTGKVYGYTF
TRBV27,TRBJ2-1,CASSLGLGQGVYNEQFF
TRBV18,TRBJ2-7,CASSQERGYPYEQYF
TRBV27,TRBJ1-5,CASSRSKQDGDQPQHF
TRBV7-8,TRBJ2-7,CASSSKAVTYEQYF
TRBV7-6,TRBJ2-1,CASSLQPGGNNEQFF
TRBV28,TRBJ1-2,CASRGTGNYGYTF
TRBV19,TRBJ2-3,CASTPGSLRDTQYF
TRBV10-3,TRBJ1-6,CAISESGQGDYPFHF
TRBV2,TRBJ2-1,CASSGGLNNEQFF
TRBV6-5,TRBJ2-7,CASSPARDYEQYF
TRBV7-2,TRBJ1-6,CASSSNGPLHF
TRBV6-6,TRBJ1-2,CASSTGQGSYGYTF
TRBV30,TRBJ2-3,CAWSVPGGGDTQYF
TRBV4-1,TRBJ2-5,CASSDYLETQYF
TRBV4-2,TRBJ2-1,CASSHHTATAGGQYSYNEQFF
TRBV28,TRBJ1-5,CASRSQGDNQPQHF
TRBV19,TRBJ1-2,CASSIVSGGQNGYTF
TRBV21-1,TRBJ2-7,CASSYEQYF
TRBV19,TRBJ1-6,CASSIERHNSPLHF
TRBV6-1,TRBJ1-1,CASSEIPVNTEAFF
TRBV6-1,TRBJ1-2,CASSEALGSYGYTF
TRBV4-3,TRBJ2-7,CASSQDGQGDYEQYF
TRBV11-2,TRBJ2-5,CASSFGTSGAGTQYF
TRBV29-1,TRBJ1-4,CSVDGGTGEKLFF
TRBV5-1,TRBJ2-7,CASSPDRSSYEQYF
TRBV14,TRBJ2-5,CASSHGKSQYF
TRBV18,TRBJ1-4,CASSSDRGKNEKLFF
TRBV5-1,TRBJ2-1,CASSPPDGYNEQFF
TRBV5-4,TRBJ1-1,CASSLGGGIGAFF
TRBV27,TRBJ2-3,CASSFFPQIPPDTQYF
TRBV5-6,TRBJ1-2,CASSRGRGNYGYTF
TRBV4-1,TRBJ2-1,CASSQLAGGRNEQFF
TRBV19,TRBJ1-5,CASSINGRRGNQPQHF
TRBV6-5,TRBJ2-1,CASSSSSNEQFF
TRBV19,TRBJ1-1,CASSLDRGNTEAFF
TRBV5-4,TRBJ2-5,CASSGGTGREETQYF
TRBV4-3,TRBJ2-5,CASSQPPEETQYF
TRBV5-6,TRBJ1-2,CASSLSSVYGYTF
TRBV5-1,TRBJ2-7,CASSLQGSLEQYF
TRBV25-1,TRBJ2-7,CASGDSLYEQYF
TRBV14,TRBJ1-2,CASSQGTTTVSGYTF
TRBV2,TRBJ1-2,CASSSTGLGDGYTF
TRBV5-1,TRBJ2-7,CASSTAGGEQYF
TRBV4-2,TRBJ2-1,CASSQDSGGANEQFF
TRBV19,TRBJ1-2,CASSLNPGQGHYGYTF
TRBV19,TRBJ2-2,CASSVDRGPGELFF
TRBV27,TRBJ2-7,CATKARGLERTYEQYF
TRBV7-9,TRBJ1-1,CASRPTLLNTEAFF